This passage covers 15 T cell receptor beta chains from one sample sequenced in a study of T cells after yellow fever vaccination. TCRdb passed the 5' RACE reads through MiXCR, listing each CDR3 protein once. This table has around 530,000 distinct CDR3 sequences, less than 20% appearing once. Sequencing was performed on PBMCs, taken less than 6 days after the first yellow fever vaccination. These receptors were obtained from a man between 18 and 29 years old who received the YFV17D yellow fever vaccine.

The gene calls are TRBV6-1 and TRBJ2-5; D ambiguous. V shed 8 bases and J shed 5 bases, with 15 bases lying between them. CDR1 is MNHNS and CDR2 is SASEGT in the germline V gene. The length of the CDR3 is 13 residues. The CDR3 DNA reads as TGTGCCAGCGCCCAGGACCAAGGGGAGACCCAGTACTTC. As protein: CASAQDQGETQYF.

This clonotype has a count of ten or more. The DNA for the CDR3 is TGTGCCAGCAATCGGGACAACAATCAGCCCCAGCATTTT. This codes for CASNRDNNQPQHF. This sequence joins TRBV12-3 or TRBV12-4 and TRBJ1-5; TRBD1 is a possible D gene (6 bases). The CDR3 covers 13 residues. Trimming pared 7 bases from V and 3 bases from J, leaving 10 bases between.

This clonotype was seen a few times. The gene calls are TRBV29-1 and TRBJ2-5, with 10 bases matching TRBD2. Germline CDR1 reads SQVTM; CDR2 reads ANQGSEA. This CDR3 contains 13 residues. V shed 7 bases, J shed 2 bases, and the junction held 4 bases outside the gene matches. CDR3 in DNA: TGCAGCGGTAAAGCGGGGGGGCAAGAGACCCAGTACTTC. Translating gives CSGKAGGQETQYF.

The V call is TRBV6-5, the J call TRBJ2-1, with 8 bases identical to TRBD2. V lost 2 bases, J lost 6 bases, and 15 bases stayed unmatched. Germline assignment: CDR1 MNHEY and CDR2 SVGAGI. The CDR3 runs 18 residues. For the CDR3, the DNA is TGTGCCAGCAGTTACGTTCTTGTCGGGGGGGCGGGTGGCAATGAGCAGTTCTTC. It specifies CASSYVLVGGAGGNEQFF.

This clonotype was seen a few times. The CDR3 bases are TGTGCCTGGAGTGGGGGGTCCCGGCAGCCCCAGCATTTT. Protein product: CAWSGGSRQPQHF. The chain couples TRBV30 to TRBJ1-5; D perhaps matches TRBD1 (5 bases). The CDR3 has 13 residues. Trimming left V 1 base short and J 7 bases short, with 11 bases between. Germline values: CDR1 GTSNPN, CDR2 SVGIG (reference sequence).

V usage is TRBV20-1 and J usage is TRBJ2-2; TRBD1 agrees at 10 bases. V lost 0 bases, J lost 6 bases, and 10 bases stayed unmatched. Per the germline V gene, CDR1 is DFQATT and CDR2 is SNEGSKA (reference sequence). This CDR3 has 17 residues. CDR3 nucleotides: TGCAGTGCTAGAGATCCGTCCGGGACAGGGGCTCCCGGGGAGCTGTTTTTT. Amino acids: CSARDPSGTGAPGELFF.

This chain joins TRBV20-1 and TRBJ2-2; no reliable D call. The CDR3 has 15 amino acids. Germline V gene data show CDR1 as DFQATT and CDR2 as SNEGSKA (reference sequence). Trimming stripped 4 bases from V and 0 bases from J, with 12 bases between. The CDR3 is CSATPGPTNTGELFF. The CDR3 region has the DNA TGCAGTGCTACCCCCGGACCCACGAACACCGGGGAGCTGTTTTTT.

This rearrangement joins TRBV24-1 to TRBJ2-4, with D perhaps matching TRBD1 (6 bases). Germline V gene data show CDR1 as KGHDR and CDR2 as SFDVKD. The V gene lost 1 base and the J gene lost 6 bases, with 6 bases spanning the gap. The CDR3 loop spans 13 amino acids. The DNA of the CDR3 is TGTGCCACCAGTGATTTACAGGGAAACATTCAGTACTTC. It encodes CATSDLQGNIQYF.

This chain connects TRBV28 to TRBJ2-7; D is unresolved. The CDR3 runs to 12 residues. Between the trimmed V and J ends, which lost 3 bases and 6 bases, there was a span of 9 bases. Germline CDR1 reads MDHEN; CDR2 reads SYDVKM. This CDR3 reads CASSLSGLEQYV. DNA for the CDR3: TGTGCCAGCAGTTTGTCAGGTCTCGAGCAGTACGTC.

The sample holds many counts of this clonotype. The CDR3 loop reads CASSSNRVHSPLHF. Written as DNA, the CDR3 is TGTGCCAGCAGTTCCAACAGGGTTCACTCACCCCTCCACTTT. This chain links TRBV12-3 or TRBV12-4 with TRBJ1-6, with D possibly being TRBD1 (6 bases). This CDR3 has 14 residues. V lost 4 bases to trimming and J lost 10 bases, with 14 bases between them.

This clonotype appeared many times. The rearrangement links TRBV18 to TRBJ1-2; D is unclear. This CDR3 comprises 14 residues. CDR1 is KGHSH, CDR2 LQKENI, per germline. Between the trimmed V and J ends, which lost 2 bases and 8 bases, there was a span of 15 bases. CDR3 sequence (DNA): TGTGCCAGCTCACCAAGTCTAAGGGAGGAGGGCTACACCTTC. Translation: CASSPSLREEGYTF.

The chain is built from TRBV11-2 and TRBJ2-5; perhaps TRBD2 as D (5 bases). From germline, CDR1 is SGHAT and CDR2 FQNNGV. The CDR3 sequence is 15 residues long. Trimming stripped 5 bases from V and 5 bases from J, with 18 bases between. The CDR3 nucleotides read TGTGCCAGCAGCCATGGACTGAGAGGAGTGGAGACCCAGTACTTC. Translating it yields CASSHGLRGVETQYF.

The chain has TRBV7-9 and TRBJ2-6; 8 bases agree with TRBD1. After removal of 5 bases from V and 0 bases from J, the junction contained 6 bases not matched to a gene. The CDR3 totals 17 residues. From germline, CDR1 is SEHNR and CDR2 FQNEAQ (reference sequence). CDR3 nucleotides: TGTGCCAGCAGCAACCCGGGACAGGCCTCTGGGGCCAACGTCCTGACTTTC. Translated: CASSNPGQASGANVLTF.

This clonotype has more than one count but fewer than ten. This chain links TRBV20-1 with TRBJ2-3; TRBD2 agrees at 8 bases. Germline values: CDR1 DFQATT, CDR2 SNEGSKA (reference sequence). V dropped 6 bases and J dropped 4; count of bases not matched to a gene: 9. CDR3 size: 14 residues. As DNA, the CDR3 is TGCAGTGCCGAGAGTCGGACTAGCCCAGATACGCAGTATTTT. Protein product: CSAESRTSPDTQYF.

The V call is TRBV7-8, the J call TRBJ1-2; tentatively, D is TRBD1 (5 bases). Trimming cost V 3 bases and J 5 bases, with 13 bases left between them. Germline CDR1 reads SGHVS; CDR2 reads FQNEAQ. The CDR3 covers 14 residues. The CDR3 nucleotides read TGTGCCAGCAGCTTGGGGGGATTTGGGTATGGCTACACCTTC. Its protein product is CASSLGGFGYGYTF.